This record concerns one T cell receptor (beta chain) sequence. There is no known antigen for this receptor. Nothing much larger sits one base from this clone, and base qualities are not available. CDR1 and CDR2, per the germline V gene, are SGHRS and YFSETQ. The cysteine opens and the phenylalanine closes a CDR3 of 14 amino acids. Of the read, only the CDR3 DNA is kept; its 42 bases are in frame from base 1. Clipping removes 4 bases from V and 1 base from J, with 3 as the unmatched junction base count. This record comes from a study of T cell changes during pregnancy in multiple sclerosis (dated by TCRdb to between 2019 and 2020). Turning to the overall study: The study looked at changes in the T cell repertoire across pregnancy in women with multiple sclerosis.

The method was the immunoSEQ multiplex PCR assay. As stored in TCRdb, this immuneACCESS dataset retains in-frame rearrangements with V and J assigned. A fraction of the clones does not appear; measured against another copy, unresolved V genes explain less than half of the discrepancy, and the remainder lacks a known reason. This sample gives about 46,000 clones in total; roughly 90% of them show up just once. The biggest ten clones account for 2.9% of the sample. The receptor was derived from a female donor with multiple sclerosis, enrolled in a pregnancy study. The rearranged chain carries TRBV5-1 and TRBJ1-1; TRBD1 aligns with 8 central bases. The sample here was CD8+ T cells from peripheral blood mononuclear cells, taken in the second trimester of pregnancy. The DNA reads as follows: TGCGCCAGCAGCCTAGGGACAGGGAACACTGAAGCTTTCTTT. This codes for CASSLGTGNTEAFF.